This T cell receptor beta chain was profiled in a study of CD8 T cells in Susac syndrome (dated by TCRdb to about 2019). For the study in its entirety: Of the Susac syndrome patients who were sequenced, roughly 8 were in clinical remission while six had clinically active disease. Repertoire sequencing was used to test whether CD8+ T cell activation and differentiation in Susac syndrome was antigen driven. At blood withdrawal, Susac syndrome patients were therapy-naive, treated with corticosteroids (with IVIg additionally given to some), or treated with IVIg alone. Paper-wide results and their limitations: In the CD4+ T cell repertoire of Susac syndrome patients, clonal expansion was not detected. The number of individuals in the TCR sequencing and HLA analysis was recognized as being relatively small.

RNA was extracted with the RNeasy kit and roughly 0.45 to 1 ug was reverse transcribed using random hexamers. The immunoSEQ multiplex PCR assay, which covers 54 Vbeta and 13 Jbeta segments, was used to amplify TCR beta CDR3 regions. PCR amplification bias was corrected by using a synthetic template baseline for primer optimization and computational correction. The authors' pipeline ran thus. Reads were annotated to V, D and J genes according to IMGT and were analyzed with immunoSEQ Analyzer, with only productive sequences retained. To calculate clonality, Shannon entropy was normalized by log2 of the number of productive unique sequences and then subtracted from one. For each patient and control, public and private clones were evaluated among the 100 most prevalent clones. Susac-specific clones were defined as absent from healthy and MS cohorts, over a thousand published viral clones and other ImmuneACCESS disease sequences. TCRdb trimmed the raw reads at Q25, called clones with MiXCR and kept productive beta chains. Every distinct CDR3 protein forms one entry, paired with its most common genes and DNA. None of the V and J calls come from the authors' own analysis; TCRdb made them. In all, the sample holds around 190,000 distinct CDR3 sequences, and around 94% of those were seen once. The top ten hold 0.1% to 0.12% of the sample.

Peripheral blood CD8+ and CD4+ T cells from healthy donors, Susac syndrome patients and multiple sclerosis patients were profiled using high-throughput TCR beta sequencing. Susac syndrome patients met recently defined diagnostic criteria for definite or probable disease. CD8+ TEMRA cells were enriched by FACS, while bulk CD8+ and CD4+ T cells were purified by magnetic negative isolation. Blood was drawn into EDTA tubes, processed within 24 hours, and PBMCs were isolated by density gradient centrifugation. PBMCs destined for TCR sequencing were cryopreserved in liquid nitrogen and later thawed in a 37 °C water bath. A purity of at least 90% was achieved for sorted or isolated CD4+, CD8+ and CD8+ TEMRA cells. The CDR3 goes from the cysteine to the phenylalanine over 14 residues. The sequence is cut down to CDR3 DNA, 42 bases in frame from base 1. In the germline V gene, CDR1 corresponds to SGHDN and CDR2 to FVKESK. V is reduced by 4 bases and J by 1 base, leaving a spacing of 10 bases between them.

Points on this clonotype: What antigen it recognizes has not been identified. No base quality information exists; no much larger clone differs at one position.

This clonotype was sampled from a human donor with Susac syndrome. The material sequenced was CD4+ T cells from PBMCs. The chain couples TRBV14 to TRBJ1-1; confidence is insufficient to name the D gene. The bases read TGTGCCAGCAGCCGCGAGGTCGGGAACACTGAAGCTTTCTTT. This gives the protein CASSREVGNTEAFF.